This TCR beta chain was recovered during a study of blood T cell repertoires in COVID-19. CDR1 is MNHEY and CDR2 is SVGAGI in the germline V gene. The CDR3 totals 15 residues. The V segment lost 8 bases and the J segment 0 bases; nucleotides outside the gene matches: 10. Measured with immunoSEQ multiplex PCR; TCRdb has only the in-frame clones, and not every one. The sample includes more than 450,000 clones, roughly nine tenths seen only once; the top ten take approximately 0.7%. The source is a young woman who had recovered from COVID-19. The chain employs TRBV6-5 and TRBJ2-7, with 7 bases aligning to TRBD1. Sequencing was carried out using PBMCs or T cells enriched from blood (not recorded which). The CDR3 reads CASGGRGHSSYEQYF. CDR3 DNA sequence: TGTGCCAGCGGGGGAAGGGGGCATAGCTCCTACGAGCAGTACTTC.